These 27 T cell receptor beta chains originate from one sample sequenced in a study of shared clonotypes between healthy human individuals. CD8 cells classed as naive were CD45RO-negative and positively selected for CCR7, excluding terminally differentiated effector memory CD45RA+ cells. Profiling relied on immunoSEQ multiplex PCR, and the TCRdb table lists in-frame clones only, not all of them. The profile shows 800,000 or so clones, about 96% of them singletons. Sequencing used naive CD8+ T cells sorted from blood. The receptors originated from a man in his thirties or forties in good health.

With regard to this clone: A junction boundary mismatches the germline segment, possibly from a read error. The chain is built from TRBV25-1 and TRBJ2-5; no firm D call. CDR3 length: 11 amino acids. CDR1 and CDR2 from the germline V gene are MGHDK and SYGVNS. CDR3 sequence: CASSELKGIHF. The CDR3 region has the DNA TGTGCCAGCAGTGAATTAAAGGGTATACACTTC.

The gene calls are TRBV20-1 and TRBJ1-1, with a possible D match to TRBD1 (5 bases). V lost 6 bases and J lost 4, with 9 bases in between. Germline values: CDR1 DFQATT, CDR2 SNEGSKA (reference sequence). The CDR3 spans 11 residues. DNA for the CDR3: TGCAGTGCCTCGGGGGTCACTGAAGCTTTCTTT. Encoded protein: CSASGVTEAFF.

This chain connects TRBV7-9 to TRBJ1-1; TRBD1 aligns across 10 bases. The CDR3 loop spans 14 amino acids. With 1 base clipped from V and 7 bases from J, the junction kept 3 bases outside the gene matches. CDR1 and CDR2 from the germline V gene are SEHNR and FQNEAQ (reference sequence). CDR3 in amino acids: CASSLGTGGFEAFF. CDR3 bases: TGTGCCAGCAGCTTAGGGACAGGGGGATTTGAAGCTTTCTTT.

This chain links TRBV15 with TRBJ1-2; no clear D. The ends were cut back, 3 bases at V and 4 bases at J, with 21 bases in the middle. The CDR3 consists of 17 residues. The germline gives CDR1 LNHNV, CDR2 YYDKDF (reference sequence). CDR3 coding DNA: TGTGCCACCAGCAGTTGGACCGAAGATGTTTGGAGCTATGGCTACACCTTC. The encoded protein is CATSSWTEDVWSYGYTF.

V is TRBV2 and J is TRBJ1-5; 8 bases are shared with TRBD1. V lost 4 bases and J lost 6; bases outside the gene matches: 8. CDR3 length equals 15 residues. Per the germline V gene, CDR1 is SNHLY and CDR2 is FYNNEI. CDR3 DNA sequence: TGTGCCAGCAGTGTTGGCAGGGGGCGCGGTCAGCCCCAGCATTTT. It yields the protein CASSVGRGRGQPQHF.

The chain uses TRBV4-1 and TRBJ2-7; 13 bases are a match to TRBD2. Germline trimming cut 0 bases from V and 6 bases from J; bases unmatched to any gene: 5. The CDR3 length is 16 residues. Per the germline V gene, CDR1 is MGHRA and CDR2 is YSYEKL. The CDR3 loop is CASSQETLAGGIEQYF. The CDR3, as DNA: TGCGCCAGCAGCCAAGAAACACTAGCGGGAGGGATCGAGCAGTACTTC.

J is TRBJ2-1 and V is TRBV7-6; D possibly corresponds to TRBD2 (6 bases). The CDR3 is 16 amino acids. Trimming took 7 bases from V and 1 from J, leaving 17 bases between them. Germline V gives CDR1 SGHVS, CDR2 FNYEAQ. This chain's CDR3 is CASTEAGSRSYNEQFF. The CDR3 DNA is TGTGCCAGCACCGAGGCCGGGAGTCGGTCCTACAATGAGCAGTTCTTC.

The CDR3 bases are TGCAGCGTTGCCCTGAAAGACACCCCAACTGAAGCTTTCTTT. Amino acid sequence: CSVALKDTPTEAFF. The chain has TRBV29-1 and TRBJ1-1; no clear D. Germline loops: CDR1 SQVTM, CDR2 ANQGSEA. V gave up 4 bases and J gave up 5 bases, with 17 bases separating them. CDR3 length equals 14 residues.

V gene TRBV28 combines with J gene TRBJ2-1, with TRBD2 matching 9 bases. Trimming took 4 bases from V and 8 from J; bases not matched to a gene: 15. This CDR3 has 17 amino acids. The germline V gene has CDR1 MDHEN and CDR2 SYDVKM. This chain's CDR3 is CASSSTRVSGSFHEQFF. DNA of the CDR3: TGTGCCAGCAGTTCCACAAGGGTTAGCGGGAGTTTCCATGAGCAGTTCTTC.

The chain has TRBV11-2 and TRBJ2-3, with 8 bases identical to TRBD2. J was trimmed by 6 bases and V by 5 bases; bases with no gene match: 16. Germline assignment: CDR1 SGHAT and CDR2 FQNNGV. This CDR3 has 17 amino acids. CDR3 nucleotides: TGTGCCAGCAGCCCCCTCTCCAGCGGGAGTTTCGCCGATACGCAGTATTTT. This codes for CASSPLSSGSFADTQYF.

Remarks on this clone: Other DNA sequences in the same sample also yield this CDR3. V and J are TRBV4-2 and TRBJ2-7; D gene ambiguous. V was pared by 0 bases and J by 4 bases, with 4 bases between. Per the germline V gene, CDR1 is LGHNA and CDR2 is YNFKEQ. The CDR3 has 12 residues. This chain's CDR3 is CASSQDLYEQYF. The CDR3 region has the DNA TGTGCCAGCAGCCAAGATTTATACGAGCAGTACTTC.

This clone was recorded once. This chain joins TRBV23-1 and TRBJ2-1; the D call may be TRBD1 or TRBD2 (6 bases each). TRBV23-1 is recorded as an ORF, its role being uncertain. This CDR3 has 16 amino acids. V lost 0 bases and J lost 4, with 13 bases in between. The CDR3 coding sequence is TGCGCCAGCAGTCAATCAGGGGGGAGGAGGTACAATGAGCAGTTCTTC. Amino acids: CASSQSGGRRYNEQFF.

This chain uses TRBV5-4 with TRBJ1-1, with D unclear. Per germline, CDR1 SGHNT and CDR2 YYREEE (reference sequence). The CDR3 loop spans 12 amino acids. V gave up 0 bases and J gave up 9 bases, with 9 bases separating them. DNA for the CDR3: TGTGCCAGCAGCTTGGATTGGGCCCAAGCTTTCTTT. Its protein product is CASSLDWAQAFF.

This chain uses TRBV13 with TRBJ2-2; TRBD1 aligns across 8 bases. The CDR3 runs to 14 residues. Germline CDR1 reads PRHDT; CDR2 reads FYEKMQ (reference sequence). The J segment lost 4 bases and the V segment lost 8 bases, leaving 6 bases of the junction unmatched. CDR3 protein: CASVQGAGTGELFF. DNA for the CDR3: TGTGCCAGCGTCCAGGGGGCAGGCACCGGGGAGCTGTTTTTT.

The V gene is TRBV4-3, the J gene TRBJ2-1, with no clear D. Germline V CDR1 and CDR2: LGHNA, YSLEER. The CDR3 totals 15 residues. V lost 2 bases and J lost 0, with 8 bases in between. Here the CDR3 reads CASSQRKSSYNEQFF. The CDR3 nucleotides read TGCGCCAGCAGCCAACGGAAGAGCTCCTACAATGAGCAGTTCTTC.

The chain uses TRBV19 and TRBJ2-7; TRBD2 matches at 9 bases. The CDR3 spans 15 residues. V shed 3 bases and J 2 bases; nucleotides not matched to a gene: 5. CDR1 is LNHDA and CDR2 is SQIVND in the germline V gene (reference sequence). The chain's CDR3 is CASSIASGTAYEQYF. The CDR3 DNA is TGTGCCAGTAGTATCGCTAGCGGGACAGCCTACGAGCAGTACTTC.

This sequence joins TRBV9 and TRBJ2-3, with D possibly being TRBD1 (6 bases). Trimming cost V 3 bases and J 1 base, with 12 bases left between them. From germline, CDR1 is SGDLS and CDR2 YYNGEE. The CDR3 spans 15 residues. The CDR3 DNA follows: TGTGCCAGCAGCGAGGGGGACGTCGGCACAGATACGCAGTATTTT. As protein: CASSEGDVGTDTQYF.

The rearrangement uses TRBV4-3 and TRBJ2-1; D is uncertain. Trimming shortened V by 3 bases and J by 9 bases, and 12 bases separated the two germline ends. CDR3 length equals 13 residues. Germline CDR1 reads LGHNA; CDR2 reads YSLEER. CDR3 nucleotides: TGCGCCAGCAGCCAGGCACTCCTCTTTGAGCAGTTCTTC. Its translation is CASSQALLFEQFF.

V usage is TRBV28 and J usage is TRBJ1-1; 7 bases line up with TRBD1. This CDR3 is built from 15 residues. Trimming cost V 5 bases and J 2 bases; bases outside gene matches: 8. Germline CDR1 MDHEN, CDR2 SYDVKM. CDR3 nucleotides: TGTGCCAGCAGTGGGTCCCGGGACAGAAACACTGAAGCTTTCTTT. Its translation is CASSGSRDRNTEAFF.

The chain recombines TRBV27 with TRBJ1-1; weak D call: TRBD1 (6 bases). V lost 0 bases, J lost 0 bases, and 17 bases lay in between. Germline assignment: CDR1 MNHEY and CDR2 SMNVEV (reference sequence). The length of the CDR3 is 18 residues. The CDR3 region is CASSLSHYKTGMNTEAFF. CDR3 in DNA: TGTGCCAGCAGTTTATCCCACTACAAGACAGGAATGAACACTGAAGCTTTCTTT.

The V call is TRBV5-6, the J call TRBJ2-4; D is unresolved. Germline CDR1 and CDR2: SGHDT and YYEEEE. V was clipped by 7 bases and J by 0 bases, with 14 bases between them. The CDR3 totals 15 residues. CDR3 sequence reads: CASGRVVEAKNIQYF. The CDR3 DNA reads TGTGCCAGCGGTAGGGTGGTGGAAGCCAAAAACATTCAGTACTTC. The whole variable domain, filled in from reference TRBV5-6 and TRBJ2-4, reads DAGVTQSPTHLIKTRGQQVTLRCSPKSGHDTVSWYQQALGQGPQFIFQYYEEEERQRGNFPDRFSGHQFPNYSSELNVNALLLGDSALYLCASGRVVEAKNIQYFGAGTRLSVL.

V usage is TRBV7-8 and J usage is TRBJ1-1, with D perhaps TRBD1 (6 bases). V was pared by 5 bases and J by 0 bases, with 16 bases between. Germline loops: CDR1 SGHVS, CDR2 FQNEAQ. The CDR3 runs to 16 residues. The CDR3 is CASSLYGGPMNTEAFF. DNA for the CDR3: TGTGCCAGCAGCCTTTACGGGGGGCCAATGAACACTGAAGCTTTCTTT.

Concerning this clone itself: The sample holds other DNA sequences that translate to the same CDR3. The chain is built from TRBV4-1 and TRBJ2-3; D remains ambiguous. Trimming pared 5 bases from V and 0 bases from J, leaving 6 bases between. From germline, CDR1 is MGHRA and CDR2 YSYEKL. The CDR3 contains 13 residues. CDR3 loop: CASSAGSTDTQYF. The CDR3 nucleotides are TGCGCCAGCAGCGCCGGGAGCACAGATACGCAGTATTTT.

The chain joins TRBV9 to TRBJ2-7; 8 nucleotides line up with TRBD1. This CDR3 has 14 residues. The J segment lost 6 bases and the V segment lost 0 bases, leaving 5 bases of the junction unmatched. Germline loops: CDR1 SGDLS, CDR2 YYNGEE. The CDR3 bases are TGTGCCAGCAGCGTAGGACAGGGGTGGACCGAGCAGTACTTC. Its protein is CASSVGQGWTEQYF.

The gene calls are TRBV28 and TRBJ2-7; D possibly corresponds to TRBD2 (5 bases). The CDR3 runs 14 residues. Deletions cut 3 bases from V and 0 bases from J, with 9 bases between. Germline V gives CDR1 MDHEN, CDR2 SYDVKM. Written as DNA, the CDR3 is TGTGCCAGCAGTTTTTTCCGGGGCTCCTACGAGCAGTACTTC. As protein: CASSFFRGSYEQYF.

The chain recombines TRBV27 with TRBJ1-2; possibly TRBD1 for D (6 bases). Germline V gives CDR1 MNHEY, CDR2 SMNVEV (reference sequence). Trimming removed 6 bases at V and 5 bases at J, with 22 bases between. This CDR3 contains 16 residues. This chain's CDR3 is CASSVGRGTHGYGYTF. CDR3 in DNA: TGTGCCAGCAGCGTCGGCAGGGGAACTCATGGATATGGCTACACCTTC.

This chain connects TRBV14 to TRBJ2-1; the D gene could be TRBD1 or TRBD2 (5 bases each). The CDR3 runs 19 residues. Looked up from germline, CDR1 is SGHDN and CDR2 is FVKESK. Trimming cost V 0 bases and J 5 bases, with 23 bases left between them. CDR3 protein: CASSQDTGYPRDNDNEQFF. The CDR3, as DNA: TGTGCCAGCAGCCAAGACACAGGTTATCCTCGGGATAACGACAATGAGCAGTTCTTC.